This TCR beta chain comes out of a study of blood T cell repertoires in COVID-19. Study information: T cells, B-cell-depleted T cells, or PBMCs supplied cDNA or gDNA.

The CDR3 totals 13 residues. V lost 7 bases and J 4 bases, leaving 11 bases between the germline ends. This clone was observed a handful of times. Methods used by the authors: Reference gene primer amplification gave estimated nucleated cell counts. Here immunoSEQ multiplex PCR was the method, and the copy in TCRdb shows in-frame clones only, minus some. V and J calls plus clone size are reproduced from that table; the DNA served to infer D and trimming. Of 150,000 or so clones listed, over 70% were seen once; the top ten hold about 5.2%. The chain joins TRBV12-3 or TRBV12-4 to TRBJ1-3, with D tentatively TRBD1 (5 bases). Sequencing used PBMCs or T cells enriched from blood (not recorded which). The clonotype originates from an older man who had been exposed to COVID-19. The CDR3, as DNA: TGTGCCAGCACCGTGACAGAGGGAAACACCATATATTTT. Protein: CASTVTEGNTIYF.